This T cell receptor (beta chain) was obtained from a study of vaccination and CD4 T cells after COVID-19. Study background: Recovered patients in the cohort numbered six men and four women, two of them Hispanic. At a median approximately 70 days (range 14 to 241) after dose two, post-vaccine samples were obtained. SARS-CoV-2, HCoV-NL63, HCoV-OC43 and HCoV-229E supplied the overlapping spike peptides used to stimulate cells.

The CDR3 sequence is 17 residues long. Germline V lookup: CDR1 ENHRY, CDR2 SYGVKD. V shed 0 bases and J 4 bases; nucleotides not matched to a gene: 6. Comments on this clonotype: The antigen is unknown.

The assay that was used to sequence DNA from cultured CD4+ T cells was the Oncomine TCR Beta short-read assay. From the PCR reads, TCRdb called clonotypes with MiXCR, one entry per CDR3 protein. The sample consists of roughly 24,000 distinct CDR3 sequences, less than 50% of them appearing once. This sample's treatment: roughly nine-day PBMC culture with coronavirus spike peptide pools or control peptides (ViraFEST assay). After culture for about ten days, isolation of CD4+ T cells was performed by negative selection. The rearrangement links TRBV10-3 to TRBJ2-6, with 7 bases that match TRBD1. The sample comprised CD4+ T cells from blood, cultured in vitro. The TCR sequence derives from a human donor who had recovered from COVID-19. The DNA of the CDR3 is TGTGCCATCAGTGAGTCGACGACAGGGTCGGGGGCCAACGTCCTGACTTTC. Its translation is CAISESTTGSGANVLTF.